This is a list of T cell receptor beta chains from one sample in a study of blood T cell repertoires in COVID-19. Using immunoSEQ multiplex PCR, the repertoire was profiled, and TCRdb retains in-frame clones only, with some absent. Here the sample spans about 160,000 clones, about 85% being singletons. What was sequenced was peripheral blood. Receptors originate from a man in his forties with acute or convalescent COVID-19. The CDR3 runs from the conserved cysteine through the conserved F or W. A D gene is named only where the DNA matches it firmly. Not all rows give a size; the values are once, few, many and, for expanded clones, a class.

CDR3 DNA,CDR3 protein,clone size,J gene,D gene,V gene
TGTGCCAGCAGCTTGGCCATTCAGGGGACGAACACTGAAGCTTTCTTT,CASSLAIQGTNTEAFF,-,TRBJ1-1,-,TRBV5-6
TGTGCCAGCAGTTTAGCGGGGGGGCGGGATACGCAGTATTTT,CASSLAGGRDTQYF,-,TRBJ2-3,TRBD2,TRBV6-5
TGTGCCAGCAGTGAATGGTTAGCGTCAAACACCGGGGAGCTGTTTTTT,CASSEWLASNTGELFF,-,TRBJ2-2,-,TRBV2
TGTGCCAGCAGGGACAGGGTCACTGACACCGGGGAGCTGTTTTTT,CASRDRVTDTGELFF,-,TRBJ2-2,TRBD1,TRBV27
TGTGCCAGCAGTTTATCAGACAGGGCTTGGTCCGGGGAGCTGTTTTTT,CASSLSDRAWSGELFF,-,TRBJ2-2,TRBD1,TRBV27
TGTGCCGGAAGTACAGGGAACTATGGCTACACCTTC,CAGSTGNYGYTF,-,TRBJ1-2,-,TRBV19
TGTGCCAGCAGCTTTGCCCACCTAGTCCCTAACAGGGGGAATAATTCACCCCTCCACTTT,CASSFAHLVPNRGNNSPLHF,few,TRBJ1-6,-,TRBV12-1
TGTGCCAGACCTGGGGGGGGGAGCAATCAGCCCCAGCATTTT,CARPGGGSNQPQHF,-,TRBJ1-5,-,TRBV21-1
TGTGCCACCAGCAGGTGGAGTAGCGGGGCCACAGATACGCAGTATTTT,CATSRWSSGATDTQYF,-,TRBJ2-3,TRBD2,TRBV15
TGTGCCAGCAGCTACGGCGGGGCACCCCTCCACTTT,CASSYGGAPLHF,few,TRBJ1-6,-,TRBV7-2
TGCGCCAGCAGCTTGGGACTTAGGAATTCACCCCTCCACTTT,CASSLGLRNSPLHF,-,TRBJ1-6,-,TRBV5-1
TGCAGCGTTGAACCCGGGACTAGCGGGGGGCTGGATACGCAGTATTTT,CSVEPGTSGGLDTQYF,-,TRBJ2-3,TRBD2,TRBV29-1
TGTGCCAGCAGCCAGGCTGGGACAGGTGGCTACACCTTC,CASSQAGTGGYTF,-,TRBJ1-2,TRBD1,TRBV14
TGTGCCAGCAGCCCTTGGGCGGGGGGCACCGGGGAGCTGTTTTTT,CASSPWAGGTGELFF,once,TRBJ2-2,TRBD2,TRBV14
TGTGCCAGCAGCTACGGGACTAGCGGTACGAACTACGAGCAGTACTTC,CASSYGTSGTNYEQYF,-,TRBJ2-7,TRBD2,TRBV7-2
TGTGCCAGCAGCCAGTTTGGTGGGGGAGACAGGGGAAACTATGGCTACACCTTC,CASSQFGGGDRGNYGYTF,once,TRBJ1-2,TRBD1,TRBV4-2
TGCGCCAGCAGCTTCGAGACAGGGAGAGGGGTAGCTTTCTTT,CASSFETGRGVAFF,-,TRBJ1-1,TRBD1,TRBV5-1
TGCGCCAGCAGCTTTACTTTTCCCGGGGAGCTGTTTTTT,CASSFTFPGELFF,-,TRBJ2-2,-,TRBV5-1
TGTGCCAGCAGTTTACTATCGGGGGAAACTGAAGCTTTCTTT,CASSLLSGETEAFF,-,TRBJ1-1,-,TRBV27
TGTGCCAGCAGTTCCCAGCGGGGGCAGGTCGATACGCAGTATTTT,CASSSQRGQVDTQYF,-,TRBJ2-3,TRBD2,TRBV27
TGTGCCAGCAGCCCCGGGCTAGCGGGGGGGCGGAGCACAGATACGCAGTATTTT,CASSPGLAGGRSTDTQYF,-,TRBJ2-3,TRBD2,TRBV11-2
TGCAGCCGTGACAGGGGTGGTGGCTACACCTTC,CSRDRGGGYTF,-,TRBJ1-2,TRBD1,TRBV29-1
TGTGCCAGCAGTTACGCAGGGTATGGCTACACCTTC,CASSYAGYGYTF,few,TRBJ1-2,-,TRBV6-5
TGTGCCAGCTCTCAGTCTTCTGGCTTAATCTCTGGGGCCAACGTCCTGACTTTC,CASSQSSGLISGANVLTF,-,TRBJ2-6,-,TRBV7-2
TGTGCCAGCAGTACAGGGGCCGGGGGTGAAAAACTGTTTTTT,CASSTGAGGEKLFF,-,TRBJ1-4,TRBD1,TRBV6-5
TGTGCCTGGAGTGTCCAGGGTACCAGCGTGGCTTTCTTT,CAWSVQGTSVAFF,-,TRBJ1-1,-,TRBV30
TGTGCCAGCTCACCAGGGCGGGGAAGGCAGACCCAGTACTTC,CASSPGRGRQTQYF,-,TRBJ2-5,-,TRBV18
TGTGCCAGCAGCGACGGGGAGCCCCAGCATTTT,CASSDGEPQHF,-,TRBJ1-5,-,TRBV6-2/TRBV6-3
TGTGCCAGCAGCAGTCCGGGACAGGGGAACACCGGGGAGCTGTTTTTT,CASSSPGQGNTGELFF,-,TRBJ2-2,TRBD1,TRBV5-6
TGTGCCAGTAGTATACAGGGAAGCTATGGCTACACCTTC,CASSIQGSYGYTF,-,TRBJ1-2,-,TRBV19
TGTGCCAGCAGCTTAGGACAGGGTTATGATTCACCCCTCCACTTT,CASSLGQGYDSPLHF,-,TRBJ1-6,TRBD1,TRBV11-2
TGTGCCACCAGCAGAGGCGGGAGGGGACGCGAAAAACTGTTTTTT,CATSRGGRGREKLFF,-,TRBJ1-4,-,TRBV15
TGTGCCAGCAGGGAAGAGGGCAGAAATAATTCACCCCTCCACTTT,CASREEGRNNSPLHF,-,TRBJ1-6,-,TRBV28
TGTGCCAGCAGTCGCTCCGGGATAGCCTACGAGCAGTACTTC,CASSRSGIAYEQYF,few,TRBJ2-7,-,TRBV2
TGTGCCAGCAGGCTCAGGGAGGGGAACACTGAAGCTTTCTTT,CASRLREGNTEAFF,-,TRBJ1-1,-,TRBV6-5
TGTGCCAGCAGCAAAGGGAGCCAGGGGGAGAATGGAAACACCATATATTTT,CASSKGSQGENGNTIYF,-,TRBJ1-3,-,TRBV21-1
TGTGCCAGCAGCGTCACTAGCGGGGGATTCTACGAGCAGTACTTC,CASSVTSGGFYEQYF,once,TRBJ2-7,TRBD2,TRBV7-2
TGTGCCACCAGTGATTTAGGAGGGGGCACAGATACGCAGTATTTT,CATSDLGGGTDTQYF,-,TRBJ2-3,-,TRBV24-1
TGTGCCAGCATCGCGGGCCGCTGGGGGGGGGCCCTCCATGAGCAGTTCTTC,CASIAGRWGGALHEQFF,few,TRBJ2-1,-,TRBV6-4
TGTGCCAGCAGCTTTGGGAGGAGGGATTCCGGGGAGCTGTTTTTT,CASSFGRRDSGELFF,-,TRBJ2-2,-,TRBV7-2
TGTGCCAGCAGTTGGCGCGGGGTGGATACGCAGTATTTT,CASSWRGVDTQYF,-,TRBJ2-3,-,TRBV6-2/TRBV6-3
TGTGCCTGGAGTACTCGACAGGGTGGGAGAAATCAGCCCCAGCATTTT,CAWSTRQGGRNQPQHF,-,TRBJ1-5,TRBD1,TRBV30
TGTGCCACCAGCAGAGGATGGGCCTTCTCTGGAAACACCATATATTTT,CATSRGWAFSGNTIYF,-,TRBJ1-3,-,TRBV15
TGTGCCAGCAGTCGGGACAGGGCTTTGGGGACCCAGTACTTC,CASSRDRALGTQYF,-,TRBJ2-5,TRBD1,TRBV27